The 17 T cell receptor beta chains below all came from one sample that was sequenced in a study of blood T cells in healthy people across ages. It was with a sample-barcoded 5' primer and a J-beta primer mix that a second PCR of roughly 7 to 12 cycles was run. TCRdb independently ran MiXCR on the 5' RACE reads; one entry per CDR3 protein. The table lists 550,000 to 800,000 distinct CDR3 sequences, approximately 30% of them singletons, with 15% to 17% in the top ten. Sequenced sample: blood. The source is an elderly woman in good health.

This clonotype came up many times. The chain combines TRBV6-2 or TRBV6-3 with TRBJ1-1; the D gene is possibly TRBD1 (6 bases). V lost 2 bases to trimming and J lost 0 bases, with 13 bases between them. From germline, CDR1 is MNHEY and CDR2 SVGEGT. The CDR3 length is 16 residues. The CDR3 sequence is CASSYEGGALNTEAFF. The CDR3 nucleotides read TGTGCCAGCAGTTACGAAGGGGGGGCGTTGAACACTGAAGCTTTCTTT.

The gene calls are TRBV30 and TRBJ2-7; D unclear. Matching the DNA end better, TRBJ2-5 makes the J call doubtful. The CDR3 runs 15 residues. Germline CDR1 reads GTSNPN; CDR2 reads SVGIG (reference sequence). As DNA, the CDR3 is TGTGCCTGGAGTGTACTTCAGGCGCCAAGAGGGACCCAGTACTTC. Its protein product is CAWSVLQAPRGTQYF.

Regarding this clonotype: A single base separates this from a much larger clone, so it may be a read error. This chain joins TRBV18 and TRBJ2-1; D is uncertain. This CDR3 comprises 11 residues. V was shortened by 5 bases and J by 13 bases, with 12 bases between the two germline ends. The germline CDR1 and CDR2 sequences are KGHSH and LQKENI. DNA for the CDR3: TGTGCCAGCTCAGCCAAAGAGGCCCAGTTCTTC. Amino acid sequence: CASSAKEAQFF.

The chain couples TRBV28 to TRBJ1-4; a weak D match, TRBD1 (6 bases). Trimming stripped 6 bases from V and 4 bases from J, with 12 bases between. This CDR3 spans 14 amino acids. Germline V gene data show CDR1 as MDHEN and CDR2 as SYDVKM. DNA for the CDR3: TGTGCCAGCAGCCTACAGGGTGGTAATGAAAAACTGTTTTTT. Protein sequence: CASSLQGGNEKLFF.

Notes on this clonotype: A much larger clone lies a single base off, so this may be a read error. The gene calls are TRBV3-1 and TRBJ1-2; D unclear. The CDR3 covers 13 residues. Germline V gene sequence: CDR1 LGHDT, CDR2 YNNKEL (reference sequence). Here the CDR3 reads CACSQAGMGRYTF. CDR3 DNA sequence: TGTGCCTGCAGCCAAGCGGGCATGGGGAGGTACACCTTC.

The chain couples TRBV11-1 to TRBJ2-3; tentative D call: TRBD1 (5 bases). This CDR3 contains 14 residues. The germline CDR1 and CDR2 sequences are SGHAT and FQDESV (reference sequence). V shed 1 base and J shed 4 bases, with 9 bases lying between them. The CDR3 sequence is CASSLDPGPDTQYF. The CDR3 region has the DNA TGTGCCAGCAGCTTAGACCCAGGGCCAGATACGCAGTATTTT.

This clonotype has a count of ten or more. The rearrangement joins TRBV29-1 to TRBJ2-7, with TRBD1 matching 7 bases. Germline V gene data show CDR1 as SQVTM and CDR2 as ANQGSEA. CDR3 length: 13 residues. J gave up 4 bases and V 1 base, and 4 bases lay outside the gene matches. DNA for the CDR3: TGCAGCGTTGAAGGAGACAGGGTTTACGAGCAGTACTTC. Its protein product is CSVEGDRVYEQYF.

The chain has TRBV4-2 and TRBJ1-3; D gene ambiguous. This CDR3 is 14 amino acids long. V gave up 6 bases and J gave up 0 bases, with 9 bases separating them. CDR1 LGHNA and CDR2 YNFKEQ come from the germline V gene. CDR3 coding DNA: TGTGCCAGCAGGGGGTCGGACTCTGGAAACACCATATATTTT. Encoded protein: CASRGSDSGNTIYF.

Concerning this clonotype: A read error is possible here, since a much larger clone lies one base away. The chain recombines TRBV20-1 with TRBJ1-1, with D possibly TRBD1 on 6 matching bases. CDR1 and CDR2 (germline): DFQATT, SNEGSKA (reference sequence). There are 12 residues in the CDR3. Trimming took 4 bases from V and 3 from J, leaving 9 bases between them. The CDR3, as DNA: TGCAGTGCTATCCGACAGGACACTGAAGCTTTCTTT. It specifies CSAIRQDTEAFF.

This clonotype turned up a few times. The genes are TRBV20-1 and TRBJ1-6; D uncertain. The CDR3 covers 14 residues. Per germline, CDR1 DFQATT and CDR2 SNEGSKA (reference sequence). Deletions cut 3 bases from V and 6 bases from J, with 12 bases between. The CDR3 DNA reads TGCAGTGCTAGCCCGACTGCTTTTAATTCACCCCTCCACTTT. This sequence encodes CSASPTAFNSPLHF.

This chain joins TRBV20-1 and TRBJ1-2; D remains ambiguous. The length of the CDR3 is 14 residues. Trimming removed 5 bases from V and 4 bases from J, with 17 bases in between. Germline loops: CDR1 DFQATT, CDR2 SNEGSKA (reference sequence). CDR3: CSAPGGDVFYGYTF. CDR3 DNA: TGCAGTGCTCCAGGCGGAGATGTTTTCTATGGCTACACCTTC.

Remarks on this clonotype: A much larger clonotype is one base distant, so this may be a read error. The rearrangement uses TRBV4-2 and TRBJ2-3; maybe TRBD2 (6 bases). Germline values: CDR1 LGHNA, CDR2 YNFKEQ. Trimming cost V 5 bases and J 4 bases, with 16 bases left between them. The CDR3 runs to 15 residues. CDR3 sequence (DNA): TGTGCCAGCAGCAAAGGCGGGGTACGCGCAGATACGCAGTATTTT. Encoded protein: CASSKGGVRADTQYF.

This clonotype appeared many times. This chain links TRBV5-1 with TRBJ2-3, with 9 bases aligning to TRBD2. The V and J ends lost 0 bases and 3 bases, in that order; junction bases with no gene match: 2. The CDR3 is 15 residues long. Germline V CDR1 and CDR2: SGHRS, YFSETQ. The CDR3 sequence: CASSLETSGTDTQYF. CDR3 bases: TGCGCCAGCAGCTTGGAGACTAGCGGTACAGATACGCAGTATTTT. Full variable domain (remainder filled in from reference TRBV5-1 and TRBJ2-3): KAGVTQTPRYLIKTRGQQVTLSCSPISGHRSVSWYQQTPGQGLQFLFEYFSETQRNKGNFPGRFSGRQFSNSRSEMNVSTLELGDSALYLCASSLETSGTDTQYFGPGTRLTVL.

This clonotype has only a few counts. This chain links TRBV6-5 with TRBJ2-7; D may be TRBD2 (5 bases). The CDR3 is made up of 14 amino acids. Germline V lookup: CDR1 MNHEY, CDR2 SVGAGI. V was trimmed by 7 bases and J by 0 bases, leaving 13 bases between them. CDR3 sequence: CASNKAAASYEQYF. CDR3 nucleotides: TGTGCCAGCAACAAAGCGGCGGCCTCCTACGAGCAGTACTTC.

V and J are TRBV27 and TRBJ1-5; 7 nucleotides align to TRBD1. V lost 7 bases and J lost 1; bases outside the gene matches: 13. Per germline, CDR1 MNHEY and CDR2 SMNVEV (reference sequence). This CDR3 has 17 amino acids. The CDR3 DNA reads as TGTGCCAGCACCGAAAAGCAGGGGGGTTCGAGCAATCAGCCCCAGCATTTT. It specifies CASTEKQGGSSNQPQHF.

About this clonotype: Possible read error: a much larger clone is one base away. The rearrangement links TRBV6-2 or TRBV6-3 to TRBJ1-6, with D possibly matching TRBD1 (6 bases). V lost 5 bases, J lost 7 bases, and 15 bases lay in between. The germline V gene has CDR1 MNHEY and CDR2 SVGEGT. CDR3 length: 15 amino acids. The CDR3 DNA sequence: TGTGCCAGCAGTGCCGCCGACAGGACAAATTCACCCCTCCACTTT. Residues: CASSAADRTNSPLHF.

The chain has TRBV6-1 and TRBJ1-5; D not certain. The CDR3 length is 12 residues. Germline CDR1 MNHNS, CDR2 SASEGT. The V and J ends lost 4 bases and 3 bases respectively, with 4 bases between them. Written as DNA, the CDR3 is TGTGCCAGCAGTGCCCCCAATCAGCCCCAGCATTTT. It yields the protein CASSAPNQPQHF.